Shown below are 10 T cell receptor beta chains from a single sample sequenced in a study of Ad26.COV2.S vaccination and SARS-CoV-2 variants. Treatment specified: some 19 received Ad26.COV2.S at low or high dose, single or two shots; 5 received placebo; per-sample allocation not given. Sampling took place 63 days after the first vaccine or placebo injection. Using immunoSEQ multiplex PCR, the repertoire was profiled, and TCRdb retains in-frame clones only, with some absent. The sample contains 300,000 to 400,000 clones, roughly 84% of which appear only once. Sample: peripheral blood, taken in a trial of Ad26.COV2.S vaccine versus placebo. The receptor set was obtained from a person between 18 and 65 years old who received the Ad26.COV2.S COVID-19 vaccine or a placebo.

This clone was detected a few times. The chain recombines TRBV7-8 with TRBJ1-3; TRBD1 is a possible D gene (6 bases). CDR1 and CDR2 from the germline V gene are SGHVS and FQNEAQ. The CDR3 runs to 16 residues. V gave up 5 bases and J gave up 0 bases, with 14 bases separating them. This chain's CDR3 is CASSREQGHSGNTIYF. Written as DNA, the CDR3 is TGTGCCAGCAGCCGAGAACAGGGACACTCTGGAAACACCATATATTTT. The full variable domain, in which reference TRBV7-8 and TRBJ1-3 provide the parts outside the CDR3, is GAGVSQSPRYKVAKRGQDVALRCDPISGHVSLFWYQQALGQGPEFLTYFQNEAQLDKSGLPSDRFFAERPEGSVSTLKIQRTQQEDSAVYLCASSREQGHSGNTIYFGEGSWLTVV.

As concerns this clone: The same CDR3 arises from other DNA sequences in this sample as well. The chain carries TRBV2 and TRBJ2-3; no reliable D call. The CDR3 spans 15 residues. The V end lost 5 bases, the J end lost 1 base, and 13 bases lay between the germline ends. CDR1 and CDR2 from the germline V gene are SNHLY and FYNNEI. Here the CDR3 DNA reads TGTGCCAGCAGTCTGGGCTTAGGCGGCACAGATACGCAGTATTTT. Its translation: CASSLGLGGTDTQYF. Variable domain in full (rest from reference TRBV2 and TRBJ2-3): EPEVTQTPSHQVTQMGQEVILRCVPISNHLYFYWYRQILGQKVEFLVSFYNNEISEKSEIFDDQFSVERPDGSNFTLKIRSTKLEDSAMYFCASSLGLGGTDTQYFGPGTRLTVL.

The rearrangement links TRBV7-2 to TRBJ2-3, with D perhaps TRBD1 or TRBD2 (5 bases each). The ends were cut back, 5 bases at V and 10 bases at J, with 16 bases in the middle. The CDR3 runs to 13 residues. CDR1 and CDR2 (germline): SGHTA, FQGNSA. CDR3: CASSPYGATSQYF. In nucleotides, the CDR3 is TGTGCCAGCAGCCCGTACGGGGCGACCTCGCAGTATTTT.

V and J are TRBV6-2 or TRBV6-3 and TRBJ1-2, with 7 bases lining up with TRBD1. The CDR3 is made up of 14 amino acids. V lost 1 base and J lost 2; bases outside the gene matches: 1. From germline, CDR1 is MNHEY and CDR2 SVGEGT. CDR3 nucleotide sequence: TGTGCCAGCAGTTACTGGACAGGAAACTATGGCTACACCTTC. This sequence encodes CASSYWTGNYGYTF.

The V call is TRBV30, the J call TRBJ2-7; 9 bases fit TRBD2. J gave up 4 bases and V 5 bases, and 6 bases lay outside the gene matches. CDR3 length: 13 amino acids. CDR1 GTSNPN and CDR2 SVGIG come from the germline V gene (reference sequence). As DNA, the CDR3 is TGTGCCTGGGACCTGGCGGGGGGGTACGAGCAGTACTTC. This gives the protein CAWDLAGGYEQYF. Full variable domain (missing parts from reference TRBV30 and TRBJ2-7): SQTIHQWPATLVQPVGSPLSLECTVEGTSNPNLYWYRQAAGRGLQLLFYSVGIGQISSEVPQNLSASRPQDRQFILSSKKLLLSDSGFYLCAWDLAGGYEQYFGPGTRLTVT.

V gene TRBV12-5 combines with J gene TRBJ2-7, with 7 bases aligning to TRBD1. The ends lost 4 bases at V and 2 bases at J; junction bases unmatched: 2. Germline V gives CDR1 LGHNT, CDR2 FRNRAP. This CDR3 is built from 13 residues. The CDR3 sequence is CASGWDRTYEQYF. CDR3 DNA sequence: TGTGCTAGTGGTTGGGACAGAACCTACGAGCAGTACTTC.

Here the CDR3 reads CASSSLRVRDVYGYTF. The DNA of the CDR3 is TGTGCCAGCAGCTCACTCCGGGTCCGCGACGTCTATGGCTACACCTTC. V usage is TRBV13 and J usage is TRBJ1-2; D is undetermined. The CDR3 covers 16 residues. V was clipped by 4 bases and J by 4 bases, with 19 bases between them. Germline V gives CDR1 PRHDT, CDR2 FYEKMQ (reference sequence).

This clone was recorded a few times. This sequence joins TRBV7-9 and TRBJ2-3; D not certain. With 5 bases removed from V and 2 bases from J, the gap between germline ends came to 11 bases. Germline-derived CDR1 and CDR2 are SEHNR and FQNEAQ (reference sequence). The CDR3 sequence is 14 residues long. DNA of the CDR3: TGTGCCAGCAGCATGACAAGTTTCACAGATACGCAGTATTTT. It yields the protein CASSMTSFTDTQYF.

This rearrangement joins TRBV19 to TRBJ1-1, with 10 bases that match TRBD1. This CDR3 contains 16 residues. V gave up 3 bases and J gave up 1 base; unmatched junction bases: 5. Germline CDR1 is LNHDA and CDR2 is SQIVND (reference sequence). CDR3 nucleotide sequence: TGTGCCAGTAGTATTGGACAGGGGGACGGGAACACTGAAGCTTTCTTT. Translation gives CASSIGQGDGNTEAFF.

This clone was counted once. The chain is built from TRBV6-5 and TRBJ2-4, with TRBD1 matching over 8 bases. V dropped 6 bases and J dropped 2; count of bases not matched to a gene: 3. Germline lookup yields CDR1 MNHEY and CDR2 SVGAGI. The CDR3 sequence is 14 residues long. The CDR3 here is CASSRQGSKNIQYF. Written as DNA, the CDR3 is TGTGCCAGCAGCCGACAGGGGTCCAAAAACATTCAGTACTTC.